Listed below are T cell receptor beta chains from one sample, sequenced in a study of blood T cell repertoires in COVID-19. The method was immunoSEQ multiplex PCR; TCRdb's version includes in-frame clones alone and lacks a portion of them. The sample includes about 160,000 clones, around 85% seen only once; the top ten take 3% to 4%. Sample: peripheral blood. These receptors were taken from a human donor with acute or convalescent COVID-19. The donor label of this sample is uncertain. Each CDR3 is given with its conserved first and last residue. D genes are given only for firm matches. Clone size appears in some rows only: once, few, many, or a class for an expanded clone.

D gene: .
J gene: TRBJ1-5
clone size: few
V gene: TRBV19
CDR3 DNA: TGTGCCAGTACCAGTATCTCTCAGGGCCGTCAGCCCCAGCATTTT
CDR3 protein: CASTSISQGRQPQHF

D gene: TRBD2
J gene: TRBJ2-2
clone size: .
V gene: TRBV18
CDR3 DNA: TGTGCCAGCTCACCACAACTAGCGGAGAACACCGGGGAGCTGTTTTTT
CDR3 protein: CASSPQLAENTGELFF

D gene: TRBD1
J gene: TRBJ2-2
clone size: .
V gene: TRBV27
CDR3 DNA: TGTGCCAGCAGTTTTCGCGGCAGGGGGCTTCGGGACACCGGGGAGCTGTTTTTT
CDR3 protein: CASSFRGRGLRDTGELFF

D gene: .
J gene: TRBJ1-1
clone size: .
V gene: TRBV5-1
CDR3 DNA: TGCGCCAGCAGCTTCGGGGGGCTGGGGACTGAAGCTTTCTTT
CDR3 protein: CASSFGGLGTEAFF

D gene: TRBD1
J gene: TRBJ2-6
clone size: .
V gene: TRBV2
CDR3 DNA: TGTGCCAGCAGTAAAGAGACAGGGTTCTCTGGGGCCAACGTCCTGACTTTC
CDR3 protein: CASSKETGFSGANVLTF

D gene: TRBD1
J gene: TRBJ2-5
clone size: .
V gene: TRBV11-2
CDR3 DNA: TGTGCCAGCAGCTTAAACAGGGGGCAGGAGACCCAGTACTTC
CDR3 protein: CASSLNRGQETQYF

D gene: .
J gene: TRBJ1-2
clone size: .
V gene: TRBV4-3
CDR3 DNA: TGCGCCAGCAGCCATCCCGGAGCTAACAACTATGGCTACACCTTC
CDR3 protein: CASSHPGANNYGYTF

D gene: .
J gene: TRBJ2-7
clone size: .
V gene: TRBV6-5
CDR3 DNA: TGTGCCAGCAGTTACTCGGGGACAGAGCAGTACTTC
CDR3 protein: CASSYSGTEQYF

D gene: .
J gene: TRBJ1-1
clone size: .
V gene: TRBV5-6
CDR3 DNA: TGTGCCAGCAGCCCTGTCAGGGGAGGGGCTTACACTGAAGCTTTCTTT
CDR3 protein: CASSPVRGGAYTEAFF

D gene: .
J gene: TRBJ1-2
clone size: .
V gene: TRBV9
CDR3 DNA: TGTGCCAGCAGCGTAGGACAAGGGGCTAATAACTATGGCTACACCTTC
CDR3 protein: CASSVGQGANNYGYTF

D gene: .
J gene: TRBJ1-2
clone size: .
V gene: TRBV28
CDR3 DNA: TGTGCCAGCAGTTTTTCCGGACTCCGAGGCTATGGCTACACCTTC
CDR3 protein: CASSFSGLRGYGYTF

D gene: TRBD1
J gene: TRBJ1-6
clone size: .
V gene: TRBV7-8
CDR3 DNA: TGTGCCAGCAGCCACGCGCCTAAAACCGGGACAGGGAGAAATTCACCCCTCCACTTT
CDR3 protein: CASSHAPKTGTGRNSPLHF

D gene: .
J gene: TRBJ2-5
clone size: .
V gene: TRBV18
CDR3 DNA: TGTGCCAGCTCACCGAAGCGGGAGACCCAGTACTTC
CDR3 protein: CASSPKRETQYF

D gene: TRBD1
J gene: TRBJ1-2
clone size: .
V gene: TRBV6-6
CDR3 DNA: TGTGCCAGCAGTGACACAGGGGTGTATGGCTACACCTTC
CDR3 protein: CASSDTGVYGYTF

D gene: TRBD1
J gene: TRBJ1-6
clone size: .
V gene: TRBV5-5
CDR3 DNA: TGTGCCAGCAGCTCTCGGACAGGGGGCTCGAATAATTCACCCCTCCACTTT
CDR3 protein: CASSSRTGGSNNSPLHF

D gene: TRBD1
J gene: TRBJ1-2
clone size: .
V gene: TRBV27
CDR3 DNA: TGTGCCAGCAGTTTAACAGGGGGCAAAAGCTATGGCTACACCTTC
CDR3 protein: CASSLTGGKSYGYTF

D gene: TRBD2
J gene: TRBJ2-7
clone size: .
V gene: TRBV3-1/TRBV3-2
CDR3 DNA: TGTGCCAGCAGCCCCGGACTAGCGGGTTCCGAGCAGTACTTC
CDR3 protein: CASSPGLAGSEQYF

D gene: .
J gene: TRBJ1-4
clone size: .
V gene: TRBV10-3
CDR3 DNA: TGTGCCACAGGGCTGACACTGGAAAAACTGTTTTTT
CDR3 protein: CATGLTLEKLFF

D gene: TRBD2
J gene: TRBJ2-5
clone size: .
V gene: TRBV11-3
CDR3 DNA: TGTGCCAGCAGCTCCGAACTAGCGGGGGATGGGGAGACCCAGTACTTC
CDR3 protein: CASSSELAGDGETQYF

D gene: TRBD2
J gene: TRBJ2-1
clone size: .
V gene: TRBV7-8
CDR3 DNA: TGTGCCAGCAGCTTAGATCCAGTGGCAGCGGGGGATGACAATGAGCAGTTCTTC
CDR3 protein: CASSLDPVAAGDDNEQFF

D gene: .
J gene: TRBJ1-2
clone size: once
V gene: TRBV6-5
CDR3 DNA: TGTGCCAGCAAGGACTTTAACAACTATGGCTACACCTTC
CDR3 protein: CASKDFNNYGYTF

D gene: .
J gene: TRBJ2-1
clone size: .
V gene: TRBV4-3
CDR3 DNA: TGCGCCAGCAGCCAAGATCGAACTATCTATGAGCAGTTCTTC
CDR3 protein: CASSQDRTIYEQFF

D gene: TRBD2
J gene: TRBJ2-1
clone size: .
V gene: TRBV19
CDR3 DNA: TGTGCCAGTACATCCTTAGCGGGGGACTACAATGAGCAGTTCTTC
CDR3 protein: CASTSLAGDYNEQFF

D gene: .
J gene: TRBJ1-5
clone size: .
V gene: TRBV28
CDR3 DNA: TGTGCCAGCAGTTTCCAGGGCCTAGGGAATCAGCCCCAGCATTTT
CDR3 protein: CASSFQGLGNQPQHF

D gene: .
J gene: TRBJ2-7
clone size: .
V gene: TRBV24-1
CDR3 DNA: TGTGCCACCAGTGCTCAGGTTGAGGGCTCCGAGCAGTACTTC
CDR3 protein: CATSAQVEGSEQYF

D gene: .
J gene: TRBJ1-5
clone size: .
V gene: TRBV28
CDR3 DNA: TGTGCCAGCAGTCTTCAATTAGGCAATCAGCCCCAGCATTTT
CDR3 protein: CASSLQLGNQPQHF

D gene: TRBD1
J gene: TRBJ1-4
clone size: .
V gene: TRBV4-3
CDR3 DNA: TGCGCCAGCAGCCAGCGACAGGGAGTGGAAAAACTGTTTTTT
CDR3 protein: CASSQRQGVEKLFF

D gene: .
J gene: TRBJ1-1
clone size: .
V gene: TRBV9
CDR3 DNA: TGTGCCAGCAGCCTATTGAGGAACACTGAAGCTTTCTTT
CDR3 protein: CASSLLRNTEAFF

D gene: TRBD1
J gene: TRBJ1-2
clone size: .
V gene: TRBV6-5
CDR3 DNA: TGTGCCAGCAGTCCATGGACAGGCGGGGTTTGGGGCTACACCTTC
CDR3 protein: CASSPWTGGVWGYTF

D gene: TRBD1
J gene: TRBJ1-3
clone size: .
V gene: TRBV7-9
CDR3 DNA: TGTGCCAGCAGCGTCAGGGGGCTCGGAAACACCATATATTTT
CDR3 protein: CASSVRGLGNTIYF

D gene: TRBD1
J gene: TRBJ1-5
clone size: .
V gene: TRBV11-2
CDR3 DNA: TGTGCCAGCAGCTTAGCTGGTCAGGGGGCATTGAATCAGCCCCAGCATTTT
CDR3 protein: CASSLAGQGALNQPQHF

D gene: .
J gene: TRBJ1-5
clone size: .
V gene: TRBV2
CDR3 DNA: TGTGCCAGCAGTAAACTTGGGGGGAGAAATCAGCCCCAGCATTTT
CDR3 protein: CASSKLGGRNQPQHF

D gene: .
J gene: TRBJ2-7
clone size: .
V gene: TRBV7-6
CDR3 DNA: TGTGCCAGCAGCTTAGCCGGCAGGGGATCCTCCTACGAGCAGTACTTC
CDR3 protein: CASSLAGRGSSYEQYF

D gene: TRBD1
J gene: TRBJ2-2
clone size: .
V gene: TRBV24-1
CDR3 DNA: TGTGCCACAGCACTGACAGGGGGTACCACCGGGGAGCTGTTTTTT
CDR3 protein: CATALTGGTTGELFF

D gene: TRBD1
J gene: TRBJ2-7
clone size: once
V gene: TRBV5-1
CDR3 DNA: TGCGCCAGCAGCTTGGCCGGGACAGGAGGCTCCTACGAGCAGTACTTC
CDR3 protein: CASSLAGTGGSYEQYF

D gene: .
J gene: TRBJ2-1
clone size: .
V gene: TRBV3-1/TRBV3-2
CDR3 DNA: TGTGCCAGCAGCCAAGAATTACCTGGGGGGTACAATGAGCAGTTCTTC
CDR3 protein: CASSQELPGGYNEQFF

D gene: .
J gene: TRBJ2-3
clone size: once
V gene: TRBV5-4
CDR3 DNA: TGTGCCAGCAGCCCGCGTTTTGGCGGGAACACAGATACGCAGTATTTT
CDR3 protein: CASSPRFGGNTDTQYF

D gene: .
J gene: TRBJ2-5
clone size: .
V gene: TRBV25-1
CDR3 DNA: TGTGCCAGCAGTGAATTTCGGTTAGCTCAAGAGACCCAGTACTTC
CDR3 protein: CASSEFRLAQETQYF